The rows below give T cell receptor beta chains drawn from one sample of a study of T-cell memory formation after mild COVID-19. TCRdb re-called the 5' RACE reads through MiXCR, storing one row per CDR3 protein. Altogether 250,000 to 350,000 distinct CDR3 sequences are present, 13% to 15% being singletons, with the ten largest covering about 21%. The sample was PBMCs or a T cell subset sorted from them (not recorded which). The receptors shown here come from a man between 18 and 29 years old who had mild COVID-19 (a few samples of this study predate the infection). Cell type and time point are not known. Both conserved end residues are part of each CDR3. The D gene is left open where the match is weak. Size values are once, few and many counts, or a class for expanded clones, and some rows have none.

cdr3_aa cdr3_nt clone_size d_call j_call v_call
CAVQPGLGAKNIQYF TGTGCCGTACAACCGGGACTTGGAGCCAAAAACATTCAGTACTTC . . TRBJ2-4 TRBV2
CASSDKRVSNTGELFF TGTGCCAGCAGTGATAAGAGGGTCTCGAACACCGGGGAGCTGTTTTTT . . TRBJ2-2 TRBV2
CSVETPPGPISSYEQYF TGCAGCGTTGAAACCCCCCCAGGCCCTATTAGCTCCTACGAGCAGTACTTC . . TRBJ2-7 TRBV29-1
CASSGTLVPEQFF TGTGCCAGCAGTGGGACACTAGTACCTGAGCAGTTCTTC few . TRBJ2-1 TRBV25-1
CSARNSGGAGDTQYF TGCAGTGCTAGAAACAGCGGGGGGGCGGGAGATACGCAGTATTTT few TRBD2 TRBJ2-3 TRBV20-1
CASGPGTSVDADTQYF TGTGCTAGTGGCCCGGGGACTAGTGTTGATGCAGATACGCAGTATTTT . TRBD2 TRBJ2-3 TRBV12-5
CASSLLGSRSSPLHF TGTGCCAGCAGTTTATTAGGGAGTCGTTCTTCACCCCTCCACTTT . . TRBJ1-6 TRBV27
CASSLGPSEQYF TGTGCCAGCAGCCTTGGCCCCTCGGAGCAGTACTTC . . TRBJ2-7 TRBV5-6
CASSAGGENTEAFF TGTGCCAGCAGTGCAGGGGGCGAGAACACTGAAGCTTTCTTT few TRBD1 TRBJ1-1 TRBV6-2/TRBV6-3
CASSQRQGDNQPQHF TGCGCCAGCAGCCAGAGACAGGGGGACAATCAGCCCCAGCATTTT . TRBD1 TRBJ1-5 TRBV4-1
CASSIWRGGYNEQFF TGTGCCAGCAGCATCTGGCGGGGGGGTTACAATGAGCAGTTCTTC . TRBD2 TRBJ2-1 TRBV7-9
CASSRRTLARSTDTQYF TGTGCCAGCAGTCGCCGTACTCTAGCGAGGAGCACAGATACGCAGTATTTT . . TRBJ2-3 TRBV12-3/TRBV12-4
CATSSGTSGSYNEQFF TGTGCCACCAGCAGCGGGACCTCCGGCTCCTACAATGAGCAGTTCTTC many . TRBJ2-1 TRBV15
CAITEGGTETQYF TGTGCCATTACCGAGGGTGGGACGGAGACCCAGTACTTC few . TRBJ2-5 TRBV10-3
CASRDGTSETYEQYF TGCGCCAGCAGAGACGGGACTAGCGAGACCTACGAGCAGTACTTC few TRBD2 TRBJ2-7 TRBV4-1
CAKSPGAQHF TGTGCCAAATCCCCCGGGGCCCAGCATTTT few . TRBJ1-5 TRBV9
CASSTQTYSNQPQHF TGTGCCAGTAGTACTCAAACCTATAGCAATCAGCCCCAGCATTTT . . TRBJ1-5 TRBV19
CASSHSWDDVGYTF TGTGCCAGCAGCCATTCCTGGGATGACGTTGGCTACACCTTC many . TRBJ1-2 TRBV3-1